The rows below give T cell receptor beta chains drawn from one sample of a study of identical twins. Via MiXCR, TCRdb re-called the 5' RACE reads, giving one row per CDR3 protein. The sample lists about 220,000 distinct CDR3 sequences, roughly 9.4% occurring once. The sequenced material came from memory (CD45RO+) T cells sorted from blood. Receptor source: a woman between 18 and 29 years old in good health. Each CDR3 is given with its conserved first and last residue. Fields, in order: D gene, J gene, clone size, V gene, CDR3 protein, CDR3 DNA. The D gene is left open where the match is weak. The listing skips clone size in some rows; elsewhere it reads once, few, many or a size class.

>.|TRBJ2-5|few|TRBV12-3/TRBV12-4
CASSLIGIQETQYF
TGTGCCAGCAGTTTAATTGGCATACAAGAGACCCAGTACTTC
>.|TRBJ2-3|few|TRBV7-9
CASSLDSVTQYF
TGTGCCAGCAGCTTAGACAGCGTTACGCAGTATTTT
>.|TRBJ1-5|many|TRBV20-1
CSARGSNQPQHF
TGCAGTGCTAGAGGAAGCAATCAGCCCCAGCATTTT
>TRBD2|TRBJ2-5|.|TRBV5-1
CASSIGTSGYQETQYF
TGCGCCAGCAGCATCGGGACTAGCGGGTACCAAGAGACCCAGTACTTC
>.|TRBJ2-1|few|TRBV20-1
CSARDPGSSYNEQFF
TGCAGTGCTAGAGATCCCGGGAGCTCCTACAATGAGCAGTTCTTC
>.|TRBJ2-7|many|TRBV20-1
CSARPARGKTEQYF
TGCAGTGCTCGTCCGGCCAGGGGAAAAACCGAGCAGTACTTC
>TRBD2|TRBJ2-3|few|TRBV5-1
CASRRIAGEDTQYF
TGCGCCAGCAGGCGGATAGCGGGAGAGGATACGCAGTATTTT
>.|TRBJ2-1|few|TRBV9
CASSGESLSEQFF
TGTGCCAGCAGCGGAGAAAGCTTGAGTGAGCAGTTCTTC
>.|TRBJ1-1|few|TRBV29-1
CSAASPEAFF
TGCAGCGCGGCGAGCCCTGAAGCTTTCTTT
>.|TRBJ1-1|.|TRBV6-2/TRBV6-3
CASSYGWRVSTEAFF
TGTGCCAGCAGTTACGGTTGGAGGGTGAGCACTGAAGCTTTCTTT
>.|TRBJ2-3|.|TRBV4-3
CASSQEADATQYF
TGCGCCAGCAGCCAAGAGGCAGACGCCACGCAGTATTTT
>.|TRBJ1-1|few|TRBV9
CASSVDLNTEAFF
TGTGCCAGCAGCGTCGACTTGAACACTGAAGCTTTCTTT
>.|TRBJ1-5|few|TRBV20-1
CSARDVGGLAIAQHF
TGCAGTGCTAGAGATGTAGGAGGACTGGCCATAGCCCAGCATTTT
>.|TRBJ2-1|many|TRBV27
CASALTRNEQFF
TGTGCCAGCGCCCTAACTAGGAATGAGCAGTTCTTC
>.|TRBJ1-1|few|TRBV30
CAGSTDMNTEAFF
TGTGCCGGCTCGACAGATATGAACACTGAAGCTTTCTTT
>.|TRBJ2-7|many|TRBV10-3
CAISESRGQVSNEQYF
TGTGCCATCAGTGAGTCGAGGGGTCAGGTATCTAACGAGCAGTACTTC
>TRBD2|TRBJ2-3|.|TRBV6-5
CASSYSREGLGTQYF
TGTGCCAGCAGTTACTCGAGGGAGGGCCTTGGTACGCAGTATTTT
>TRBD1|TRBJ2-3|few|TRBV3-1
CASSPNRDRGDTQYF
TGTGCCAGCAGCCCTAACCGGGACAGGGGAGATACGCAGTATTTT
>.|TRBJ1-5|many|TRBV7-9
CASSLKGNENQPQHF
TGTGCCAGCAGCTTAAAGGGGAACGAGAATCAGCCCCAGCATTTT
>.|TRBJ2-7|.|TRBV6-5
CASRRNSYEQYF
TGTGCCAGCAGGCGGAATTCCTACGAGCAGTACTTC
>.|TRBJ2-1|few|TRBV3-1
CASSQGRNEQFF
TGTGCCAGCAGCCAAGGCCGGAATGAGCAGTTCTTC
>.|TRBJ2-4|many|TRBV20-1
CSASGENIQYF
TGCAGTGCTAGTGGGGAAAACATTCAGTACTTC
>TRBD1|TRBJ1-2|.|TRBV5-8
CASSASTGSFGYGYTF
TGTGCCAGCAGCGCTTCGACAGGGTCGTTCGGCTATGGCTACACCTTC
>TRBD1|TRBJ2-7|few|TRBV3-1
CASSQDSGTGGGRQYF
TGTGCCAGCAGCCAAGACTCCGGGACAGGGGGGGGACGGCAGTACTTC
>.|TRBJ2-3|.|TRBV5-1
CASSLDWWRGQYF
TGCGCCAGCAGCTTGGACTGGTGGCGGGGACAGTATTTT
>.|TRBJ2-7|few|TRBV2
CASGPQGEEQYF
TGTGCCAGCGGCCCACAGGGAGAGGAGCAGTACTTC
>TRBD2|TRBJ2-1|.|TRBV5-1
CASSLAREAGGYNEQFF
TGCGCCAGCAGCTTGGCCAGGGAAGCGGGGGGTTACAATGAGCAGTTCTTC
>.|TRBJ2-5|.|TRBV29-1
CSVEGEGGETQYF
TGCAGCGTTGAAGGTGAAGGAGGGGAGACCCAGTACTTC
>TRBD2|TRBJ2-7|few|TRBV11-2
CASVMSGGYEQYF
TGTGCCAGCGTGATGAGCGGGGGCTACGAGCAGTACTTC
>.|TRBJ2-1|many|TRBV25-1
CASSEYRQGGANEQFF
TGTGCCAGCAGTGAATATCGACAGGGAGGAGCCAATGAGCAGTTCTTC
>TRBD1|TRBJ2-7|.|TRBV27
CASSLVGTASYEQYF
TGTGCCAGCAGTTTGGTGGGGACAGCCTCCTACGAGCAGTACTTC
>.|TRBJ1-1|many|TRBV12-3/TRBV12-4
CASSFRTTEAFF
TGTGCCAGCAGTTTCCGGACCACTGAAGCTTTCTTT